This TCR beta chain was found in a study of T cell changes during pregnancy in multiple sclerosis. Assay used: immunoSEQ multiplex PCR; TCRdb lists only in-frame clones, some missing. The sample contains over 100,000 clones, 92% of which appear only once. The CDR3 is 15 residues long. Germline CDR1 SGHRS, CDR2 YFSETQ. Germline trimming cut 4 bases from V and 0 bases from J; bases unmatched to any gene: 7. Sequences were derived from peripheral blood, sampled in the third trimester of pregnancy. The gene calls are TRBV5-1 and TRBJ2-7; TRBD1 matches at 7 bases. The receptor comes from a female donor with multiple sclerosis, enrolled in a pregnancy study. The CDR3 reads CASSPRTGGSYEQYF. CDR3 DNA: TGCGCCAGCAGCCCGAGGACAGGTGGCTCCTACGAGCAGTACTTC. Full variable domain (rest looked up from reference TRBV5-1 and TRBJ2-7): KAGVTQTPRYLIKTRGQQVTLSCSPISGHRSVSWYQQTPGQGLQFLFEYFSETQRNKGNFPGRFSGRQFSNSRSEMNVSTLELGDSALYLCASSPRTGGSYEQYFGPGTRLTVT.